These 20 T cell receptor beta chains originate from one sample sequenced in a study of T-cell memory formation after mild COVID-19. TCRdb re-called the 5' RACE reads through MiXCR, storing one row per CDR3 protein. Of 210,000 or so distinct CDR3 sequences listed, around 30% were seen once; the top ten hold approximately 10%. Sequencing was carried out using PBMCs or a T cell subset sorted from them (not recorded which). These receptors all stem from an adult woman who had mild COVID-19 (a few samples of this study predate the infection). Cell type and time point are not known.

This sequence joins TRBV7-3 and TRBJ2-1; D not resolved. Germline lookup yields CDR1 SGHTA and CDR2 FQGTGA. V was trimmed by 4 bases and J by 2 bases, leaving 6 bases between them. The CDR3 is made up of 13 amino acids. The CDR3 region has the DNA TGTGCCAGCAGCTCCACACCCTACAATGAGCAGTTCTTC. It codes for CASSSTPYNEQFF.

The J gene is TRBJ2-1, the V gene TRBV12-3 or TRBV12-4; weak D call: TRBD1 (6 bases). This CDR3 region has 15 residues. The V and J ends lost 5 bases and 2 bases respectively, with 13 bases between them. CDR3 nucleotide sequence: TGTGCCAGCAGTACAGGGAAGGAGGCCTACAATGAGCAGTTCTTC. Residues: CASSTGKEAYNEQFF.

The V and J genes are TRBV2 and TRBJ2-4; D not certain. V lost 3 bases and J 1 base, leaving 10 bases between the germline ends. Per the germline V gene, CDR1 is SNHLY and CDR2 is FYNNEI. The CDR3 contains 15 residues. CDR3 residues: CASSDPSRAKNIQYF. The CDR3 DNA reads TGTGCCAGCAGTGACCCTAGTCGTGCCAAAAACATTCAGTACTTC. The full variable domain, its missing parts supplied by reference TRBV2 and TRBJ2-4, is EPEVTQTPSHQVTQMGQEVILRCVPISNHLYFYWYRQILGQKVEFLVSFYNNEISEKSEIFDDQFSVERPDGSNFTLKIRSTKLEDSAMYFCASSDPSRAKNIQYFGAGTRLSVL.

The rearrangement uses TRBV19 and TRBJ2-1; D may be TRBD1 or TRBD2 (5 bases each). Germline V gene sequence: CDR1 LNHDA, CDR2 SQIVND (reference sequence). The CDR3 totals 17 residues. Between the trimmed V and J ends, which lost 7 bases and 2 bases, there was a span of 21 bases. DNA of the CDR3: TGTGCCAGTAAGGACAAGGTAGGCGGAGGAACCTACAATGAGCAGTTCTTC. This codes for CASKDKVGGGTYNEQFF.

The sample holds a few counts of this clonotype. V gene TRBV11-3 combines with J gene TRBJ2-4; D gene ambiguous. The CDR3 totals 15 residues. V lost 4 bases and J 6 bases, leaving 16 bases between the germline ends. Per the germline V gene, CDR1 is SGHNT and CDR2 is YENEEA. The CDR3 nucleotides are TGTGCCAGCAGCTCCCCTGCAGTGGGTTCAAACATTCAGTACTTC. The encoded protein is CASSSPAVGSNIQYF.

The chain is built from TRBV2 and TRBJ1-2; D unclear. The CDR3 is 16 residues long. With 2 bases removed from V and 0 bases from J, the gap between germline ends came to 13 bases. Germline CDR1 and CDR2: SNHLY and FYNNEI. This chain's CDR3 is CASSEFMGLTNYGYTF. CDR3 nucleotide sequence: TGTGCCAGCAGTGAATTTATGGGGTTGACTAACTATGGCTACACCTTC.

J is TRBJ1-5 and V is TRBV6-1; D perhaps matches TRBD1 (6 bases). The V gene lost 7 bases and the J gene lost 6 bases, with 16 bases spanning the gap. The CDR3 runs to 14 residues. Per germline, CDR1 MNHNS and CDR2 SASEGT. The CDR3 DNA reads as TGTGCCAGCAAGTCGGACGGGGGGCGTCAGCCCCAGCATTTT. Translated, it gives CASKSDGGRQPQHF.

The CDR3 here is CASSLASGAASEQYF. Here the CDR3 DNA reads TGCGCCAGCAGCTTGGCTAGCGGAGCTGCCAGTGAGCAGTACTTC. The V call is TRBV5-1, the J call TRBJ2-7, with 7 positions matching TRBD2. Germline V gene sequence: CDR1 SGHRS, CDR2 YFSETQ. This CDR3 comprises 15 residues. The trim removed 0 bases at V and 7 bases at J, leaving 10 bases unmatched.

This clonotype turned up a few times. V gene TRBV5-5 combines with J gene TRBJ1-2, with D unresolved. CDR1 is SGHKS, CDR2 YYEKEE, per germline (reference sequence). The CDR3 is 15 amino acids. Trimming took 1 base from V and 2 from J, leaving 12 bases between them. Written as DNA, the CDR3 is TGTGCCAGCAGCTTGTATGTAGTCTCAAACTATGGCTACACCTTC. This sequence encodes CASSLYVVSNYGYTF.

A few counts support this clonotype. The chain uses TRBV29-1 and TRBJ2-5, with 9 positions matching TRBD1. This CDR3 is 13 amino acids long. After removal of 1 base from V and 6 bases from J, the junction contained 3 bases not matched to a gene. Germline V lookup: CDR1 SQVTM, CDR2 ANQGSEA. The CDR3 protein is CSVEVGQGQTQYF. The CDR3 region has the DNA TGCAGCGTTGAAGTTGGACAGGGGCAGACCCAGTACTTC.

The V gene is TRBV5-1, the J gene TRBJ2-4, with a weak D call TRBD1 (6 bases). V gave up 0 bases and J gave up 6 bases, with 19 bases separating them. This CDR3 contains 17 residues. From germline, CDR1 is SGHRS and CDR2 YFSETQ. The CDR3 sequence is CASSLARDTGRLNIQYF. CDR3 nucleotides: TGCGCCAGCAGCTTGGCCCGAGACACAGGGCGTTTAAACATTCAGTACTTC.

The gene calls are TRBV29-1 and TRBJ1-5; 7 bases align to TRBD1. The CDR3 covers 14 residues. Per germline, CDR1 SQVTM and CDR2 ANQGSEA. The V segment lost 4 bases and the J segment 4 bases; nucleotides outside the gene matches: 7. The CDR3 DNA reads TGCAGCGTTGGAGAACCGGGACAGAATCAGCCCCAGCATTTT. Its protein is CSVGEPGQNQPQHF.

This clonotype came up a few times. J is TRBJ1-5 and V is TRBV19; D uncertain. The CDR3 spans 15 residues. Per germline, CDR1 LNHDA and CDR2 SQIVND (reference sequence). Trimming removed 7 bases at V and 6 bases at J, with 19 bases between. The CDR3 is CASTRSGSVGQPQHF. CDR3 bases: TGTGCCAGTACCAGATCGGGGTCGGTCGGTCAGCCCCAGCATTTT.

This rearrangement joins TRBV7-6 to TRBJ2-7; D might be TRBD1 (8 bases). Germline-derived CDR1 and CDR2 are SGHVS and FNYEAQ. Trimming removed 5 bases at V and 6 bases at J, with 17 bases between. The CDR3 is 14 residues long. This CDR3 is CASSPRTGRGEQYF. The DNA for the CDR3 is TGTGCCAGCAGCCCGCGGACAGGGAGGGGCGAGCAGTACTTC.

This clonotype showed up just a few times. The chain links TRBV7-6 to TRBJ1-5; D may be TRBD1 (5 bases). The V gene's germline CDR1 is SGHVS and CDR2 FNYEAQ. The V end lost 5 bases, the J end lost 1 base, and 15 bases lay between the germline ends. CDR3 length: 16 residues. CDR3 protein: CASSPTSGPSNQPQHF. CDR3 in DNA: TGTGCCAGCAGCCCTACGTCGGGGCCGAGCAATCAGCCCCAGCATTTT.

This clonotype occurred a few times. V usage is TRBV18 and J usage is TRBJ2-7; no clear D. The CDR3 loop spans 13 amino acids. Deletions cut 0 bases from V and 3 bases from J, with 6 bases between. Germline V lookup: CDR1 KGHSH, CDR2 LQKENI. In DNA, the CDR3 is TGTGCCAGCTCACCACCGGTTCTCTACGAGCAGTACTTC. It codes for CASSPPVLYEQYF.

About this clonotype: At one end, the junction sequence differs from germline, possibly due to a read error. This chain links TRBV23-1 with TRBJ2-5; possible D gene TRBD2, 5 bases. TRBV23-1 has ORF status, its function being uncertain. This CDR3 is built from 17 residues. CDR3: CASSQRALGDGKETQYF. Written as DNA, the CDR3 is TGCGCCAGCAGTCAAAGGGCGCTGGGAGATGGAAAAGAGACACAGTACTTC.

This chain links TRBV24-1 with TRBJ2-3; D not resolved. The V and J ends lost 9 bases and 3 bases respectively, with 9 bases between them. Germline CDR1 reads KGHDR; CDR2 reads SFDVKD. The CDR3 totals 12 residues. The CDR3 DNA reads TGTGCCACCTCAAGCATTACAGATACGCAGTATTTT. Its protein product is CATSSITDTQYF.

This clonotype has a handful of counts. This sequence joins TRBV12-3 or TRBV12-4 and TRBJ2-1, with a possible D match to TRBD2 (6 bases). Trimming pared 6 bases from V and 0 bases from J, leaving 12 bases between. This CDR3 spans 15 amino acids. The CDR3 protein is CASSQDGSSYNEQFF. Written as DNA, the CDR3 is TGTGCCAGCAGCCAAGACGGGAGCTCCTACAATGAGCAGTTCTTC.

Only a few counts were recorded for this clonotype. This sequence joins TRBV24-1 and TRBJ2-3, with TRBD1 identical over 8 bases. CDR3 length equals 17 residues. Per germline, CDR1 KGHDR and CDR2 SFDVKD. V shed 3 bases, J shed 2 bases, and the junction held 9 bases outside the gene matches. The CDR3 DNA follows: TGTGCCACCAGTGATCCACAGGGGGGACAGACCACAGATACGCAGTATTTT. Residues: CATSDPQGGQTTDTQYF.